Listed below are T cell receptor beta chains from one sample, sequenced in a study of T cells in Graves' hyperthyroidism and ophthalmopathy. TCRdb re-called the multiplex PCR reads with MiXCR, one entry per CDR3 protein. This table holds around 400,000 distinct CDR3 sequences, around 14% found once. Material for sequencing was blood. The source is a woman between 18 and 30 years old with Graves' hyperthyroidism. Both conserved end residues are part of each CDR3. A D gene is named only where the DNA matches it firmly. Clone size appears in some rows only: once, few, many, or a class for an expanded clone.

TGCAGCGCAGCGGGGACAGACAGATTGGGGACCCAGTACTTC,CSAAGTDRLGTQYF,.,TRBJ2-5,many,TRBV29-1
TGTGCCAGCAGCGTAACCTACAGGGAAGGCTACACCTTC,CASSVTYREGYTF,.,TRBJ1-2,.,TRBV9
TGTGCCAGCAGCACAAGGACAGGCAGTAATGAAAAACTGTTTTTT,CASSTRTGSNEKLFF,TRBD1,TRBJ1-4,once,TRBV5-4
TGTGCCAGCAGCGGCGGACTAGCGGGAGTTCCCTACGAGCAGTACTTC,CASSGGLAGVPYEQYF,TRBD2,TRBJ2-7,.,TRBV9
TGTGCCAGCAGCGGGTTGGGAGGTAATGAAAAACTGTTTTTT,CASSGLGGNEKLFF,.,TRBJ1-4,many,TRBV9
TGTGCCAGCAGCCCGCCCCAGCATTTT,CASSPPQHF,.,TRBJ1-5,few,TRBV28
TGTGCCAGCAGAGGGACAGCTAGCACAGATACGCAGTATTTT,CASRGTASTDTQYF,TRBD1,TRBJ2-3,many,TRBV12-3/TRBV12-4
TGTGCCAGCAGACAATCCGGGACAGGGGGGCCCGGGGAGCTGTTTTTT,CASRQSGTGGPGELFF,TRBD1,TRBJ2-2,many,TRBV6-1
TGTGCCAGCAGTGCTAACAGGGGCCGAAGCTCTGGAAACACCATATATTTT,CASSANRGRSSGNTIYF,TRBD1,TRBJ1-3,few,TRBV6-2/TRBV6-3
TGCGCCAGCAGCCAGGTAGCGGGTGGGATCGAGCAGTACTTC,CASSQVAGGIEQYF,TRBD2,TRBJ2-7,many,TRBV4-3
TGCAGCGTTGTGGGGGATTACAATGAGCAGTTCTTC,CSVVGDYNEQFF,.,TRBJ2-1,many,TRBV29-1
TGTGCCAGCAGCCCTTTCGGGGCGCAAGAGACCCAGTACTTC,CASSPFGAQETQYF,.,TRBJ2-5,many,TRBV7-3
TGTGCCATCAGTGAGTCGAAGCGAAGCCAAGAGACCCAGTACTTC,CAISESKRSQETQYF,.,TRBJ2-5,.,TRBV10-3
TGTGCCAGCAGCTTGTCGTATTCTGGAAACACCATATATTTT,CASSLSYSGNTIYF,.,TRBJ1-3,many,TRBV7-9
TGTGCCACCAGCAGGGCCATCGAGGGGGGTAGGGAGACCCAGTACTTC,CATSRAIEGGRETQYF,.,TRBJ2-5,.,TRBV15
TGTGCCAGCTCACCAATCGGGCGCCGGGACAGTCTACTGTTTTTT,CASSPIGRRDSLLFF,TRBD1,TRBJ1-4,many,TRBV18
TGTGCCAGCAGTCCATACGGACAAGGTGGAGAAAAACTGTTTTTT,CASSPYGQGGEKLFF,.,TRBJ1-4,.,TRBV27
TGTGCCTGGAGTAATTACAGGGCAGGCTATGGCTACACCTTC,CAWSNYRAGYGYTF,.,TRBJ1-2,many,TRBV30
TGTGCCAGTAGTCGGCTGACAGGAGGCACAGATACGCAGTATTTT,CASSRLTGGTDTQYF,.,TRBJ2-3,.,TRBV19
TGTGCCAGCAGCCCAGCCAGGAGTGAAAAACTGTTTTTT,CASSPARSEKLFF,.,TRBJ1-4,many,TRBV7-3
TGTGCCAGTAGTATAGGCGGGAGCAACGGAGAGACCCAGTACTTC,CASSIGGSNGETQYF,TRBD2,TRBJ2-5,many,TRBV19
TGTGCCAGCAGCCAAGGAGAAGGGGGTGAAGCTTTCTTT,CASSQGEGGEAFF,.,TRBJ1-1,many,TRBV3-1
TGTGCCAGCAGTTTAGAGGAGGGTAGTAATTCACCCCTCCACTTT,CASSLEEGSNSPLHF,.,TRBJ1-6,many,TRBV12-3/TRBV12-4
TGTGCCAGCAGCTTAGGGTCGGGGGGCGCGGATGGCTACACCTTC,CASSLGSGGADGYTF,.,TRBJ1-2,many,TRBV7-9
TGCGCCAGCAGCTCAAAGATACCGAACACTGAAGCTTTCTTT,CASSSKIPNTEAFF,.,TRBJ1-1,many,TRBV5-1
TGTGCCAGCAGCTTAGAACAGGATCACTATGGCTACACCTTC,CASSLEQDHYGYTF,.,TRBJ1-2,many,TRBV7-9
TGTGCCAGCAGTTTGGGGTTCGGGGTTCCCCCCACAGATACGCAGTATTTT,CASSLGFGVPPTDTQYF,.,TRBJ2-3,many,TRBV27
TGTGCCAGCAGCCAAGATAGGTCTTCCGGGGTTGGAACGCAGTATTTT,CASSQDRSSGVGTQYF,.,TRBJ2-3,few,TRBV4-2
TGTGCCAGCATTAGCGGGAGGGAGAATGAGCAGTTCTTC,CASISGRENEQFF,TRBD2,TRBJ2-1,many,TRBV7-9
TGCGCCAGCAGCATGGACAGGGGAACCGGGGAGCTGTTTTTT,CASSMDRGTGELFF,TRBD1,TRBJ2-2,.,TRBV5-1
TGTGCCAGCAGCTTAGAACCCCCAGGTAATGAGCAGTTCTTC,CASSLEPPGNEQFF,.,TRBJ2-1,few,TRBV7-8
TGTGCCAGCAGCACAACCGGGACTGGCCCGGGGGAGCAGTACTTC,CASSTTGTGPGEQYF,.,TRBJ2-7,many,TRBV6-1
TGTGCCAGCAGCTTAGCGCGACTGGGGATGGATACGCAGTATTTT,CASSLARLGMDTQYF,.,TRBJ2-3,many,TRBV7-2
TGCGCCAGCAGCCAATACAGGGGAGAGACCCAGTACTTC,CASSQYRGETQYF,TRBD1,TRBJ2-5,.,TRBV4-1
TGTGCCAGCACCAGAGTTTGGACAGGGGGCTTATCTTGGAATGAAAAACTGTTTTTT,CASTRVWTGGLSWNEKLFF,TRBD1,TRBJ1-4,many,TRBV12-3/TRBV12-4
TGTGCCAGCAGTTTAAGGGGGAACACTGAAGCTTTCTTT,CASSLRGNTEAFF,.,TRBJ1-1,many,TRBV12-3/TRBV12-4
TGTGCCAGCTTTTCTCTTTATGGCTACACCTTC,CASFSLYGYTF,.,TRBJ1-2,.,TRBV6-1
TGTGCCAGCAGAGAGAAACGGGGGATCAATCAGCCCCAGCATTTT,CASREKRGINQPQHF,.,TRBJ1-5,.,TRBV6-1
TGTGCCAGCAGTGACCCACCACGAGACAGGATTTATTCACCCCTCCACTTT,CASSDPPRDRIYSPLHF,.,TRBJ1-6,many,TRBV6-1
TGTGCCAGCAGTAGTGCCGGGACAGAAACTGTGTGGCAGTTCTTC,CASSSAGTETVWQFF,TRBD1,TRBJ2-1,many,TRBV28
TGTGCCATCAGTGGGACTCCCGAGACAGGGGGCCACGAGCAGTACTTC,CAISGTPETGGHEQYF,TRBD1,TRBJ2-7,.,TRBV10-3
TGTGCCAGCAGTTTGCAGGGGGGCGACTATGGCTACACCTTC,CASSLQGGDYGYTF,TRBD1,TRBJ1-2,many,TRBV12-3/TRBV12-4
TGCGCCAGCAGCCACCAACAGGGGGCGAATTCACCCCTCCACTTT,CASSHQQGANSPLHF,TRBD1,TRBJ1-6,.,TRBV4-1
TGCGCCAGCAGCCAAAGCCCTTGGGACAGAGCGGAGACGAACACTGAAGCTTTCTTT,CASSQSPWDRAETNTEAFF,TRBD1,TRBJ1-1,.,TRBV4-3
TGTGCCAGCAGTTCGGGAGGAACGTACAATGAGCAGTTCTTC,CASSSGGTYNEQFF,TRBD2,TRBJ2-1,many,TRBV12-3/TRBV12-4
TGTGCCAGCAGTTTACGGGCCCGGGCCCAGCCTGAAGCTTTCTTT,CASSLRARAQPEAFF,.,TRBJ1-1,many,TRBV28
TGCGCCAGCGGTGACGGGGGAGGGACAGATACGCAGTATTTT,CASGDGGGTDTQYF,TRBD2,TRBJ2-3,.,TRBV10-1
TGTGCCAGCTCACCATCCGAGTTGAGGGGTCAGCCCCAGCATTTT,CASSPSELRGQPQHF,.,TRBJ1-5,many,TRBV18
TGTGCCAGTAGTGTCCGGACAATGGGTAATTCACCCCTCCACTTT,CASSVRTMGNSPLHF,.,TRBJ1-6,few,TRBV19
TGTGCCAGCAGTTTTTCGGATTCCGGCTACACCTTC,CASSFSDSGYTF,.,TRBJ1-2,.,TRBV28
TGCAGTGCTAGAGATCTGCGGTTTAACAATGAGCAGTTCTTC,CSARDLRFNNEQFF,.,TRBJ2-1,many,TRBV20-1
TGTGCCAGCAGTGCAGGGGGCGCGAGGTCACCCCTCCACTTT,CASSAGGARSPLHF,TRBD1,TRBJ1-6,many,TRBV2
TGTGCCAGCAGCTTCGGACTAGCGGGGATTGAGACCCAGTACTTC,CASSFGLAGIETQYF,TRBD2,TRBJ2-5,many,TRBV7-2
TGTGCCAGCAGCACTCAGACAGGGCGCGGCACTGAAGCTTTCTTT,CASSTQTGRGTEAFF,TRBD1,TRBJ1-1,many,TRBV3-1
TGTGCCAGCAGTTTAGGGGCGTTGGGGAATGGGCAGTTCTTC,CASSLGALGNGQFF,.,TRBJ2-1,few,TRBV27
TGCAGTGCTAGAACGACTAGCGGGGGGGGTTCTGAGCAGTTCTTC,CSARTTSGGGSEQFF,TRBD2,TRBJ2-1,few,TRBV20-1
TGTGCCAGCAGTTTAGAGGCGACAGGGGATGGGGCTTTCTTT,CASSLEATGDGAFF,TRBD1,TRBJ1-1,many,TRBV12-3/TRBV12-4